Each of the 5 T cell receptor beta chains below was sequenced from the same sample in a study of control samples from healthy donors and cancer patients (dated by TCRdb to 2019 to 2021). Libraries came from the immunoSEQ multiplex PCR assay. TCRdb's version of the immuneACCESS table is confined to in-frame rearrangements and falls short of the full clone set. An unresolved V gene accounts for under half of the shortfall where checked; the remainder is of unknown origin. The sample profile shows under 150,000 clones; about 93% of them were found once. About 1.7% of the sample goes to the ten largest clones. The sequenced sample consisted of PBMCs. These TCRs come from a man between 45 and 60 years old with head and neck cancer.

The CDR3 DNA reads TGTGCCAGCAGGCAGGGGTCCCACCCCTATGGCTACACCTTC. This sequence encodes CASRQGSHPYGYTF. The chain links TRBV5-6 to TRBJ1-2, with D tentatively TRBD1 (6 bases). CDR3 size: 14 residues. Germline assignment: CDR1 SGHDT and CDR2 YYEEEE. V dropped 5 bases and J dropped 4 bases, with 15 bases sitting between them. The full variable domain, in which reference TRBV5-6 and TRBJ1-2 provide the parts outside the CDR3, is DAGVTQSPTHLIKTRGQQVTLRCSPKSGHDTVSWYQQALGQGPQFIFQYYEEEERQRGNFPDRFSGHQFPNYSSELNVNALLLGDSALYLCASRQGSHPYGYTFGSGTRLTVV.

The chain links TRBV7-2 to TRBJ1-3; 7 nucleotides align to TRBD1. Germline trimming cut 5 bases from V and 0 bases from J; bases unmatched to any gene: 4. The germline V gene encodes CDR1 SGHTA and CDR2 FQGNSA. The CDR3 is 15 amino acids. The CDR3 bases are TGTGCCAGCAGCCCGGACAGGTCCTCTGGAAACACCATATATTTT. Its protein is CASSPDRSSGNTIYF.

This clone was seen once. The rearrangement joins TRBV3-1 (or the pseudogene TRBV3-2) to TRBJ2-3; D ambiguous. V was shortened by 4 bases and J by 2 bases, with 4 bases between the two germline ends. Germline V gene sequence: CDR1 LGHDT, CDR2 YNNKEL (reference sequence). The CDR3 has 12 residues. The CDR3 nucleotides are TGTGCCAGCAGCCGGGACACAGATACGCAGTATTTT. This translates into CASSRDTDTQYF.

This chain joins TRBV19 and TRBJ1-1, with D uncertain. The ends were cut back, 0 bases at V and 8 bases at J, with 10 bases in the middle. The V gene's germline CDR1 is LNHDA and CDR2 SQIVND (reference sequence). The CDR3 consists of 13 residues. In nucleotides, the CDR3 is TGTGCCAGTAGTATAGATCGGAAAGGGGAAGCTTTCTTT. Residues: CASSIDRKGEAFF. The entire variable domain, with the rest obtained from reference TRBV19 and TRBJ1-1, is as follows: DGGITQSPKYLFRKEGQNVTLSCEQNLNHDAMYWYRQDPGQGLRLIYYSQIVNDFQKGDIAEGYSVSREKKESFPLTVTSAQKNPTAFYLCASSIDRKGEAFFGQGTRLTVV.

The V call is TRBV5-1, the J call TRBJ1-2, with D unclear. Trimming shortened V by 3 bases and J by 10 bases, and 10 bases separated the two germline ends. CDR3 size: 11 residues. Germline V gene sequence: CDR1 SGHRS, CDR2 YFSETQ. This CDR3 is CASSSLGIYTF. DNA of the CDR3: TGCGCCAGCAGCTCCCTGGGGATCTACACCTTC.